The rows below give T cell receptor beta chains drawn from one sample of a study of T cell responses to AZD1222 COVID-19 vaccine. The table came from immunoSEQ multiplex PCR; TCRdb's copy has only in-frame clones and leaves some out. The sample records roughly 270,000 clones, almost 95% being singletons. This specimen consisted of peripheral blood, obtained 28 days after the second AZD1222 dose. The receptors were sampled from an adult who received the AZD1222 COVID-19 vaccine. Each CDR3 is given with its conserved first and last residue. A D gene is named only where the DNA matches it firmly. Clone size is given for some rows only: seen once, a few or many times, or a class if the clone is expanded.

V gene	CDR3 length	clone size	D gene	J gene	CDR3 protein	CDR3 DNA
TRBV30	12	NA	NA	TRBJ1-1	CAWSRDTLSAFF	TGTGCCTGGAGTCGGGACACCCTTTCGGCTTTCTTT
TRBV5-1	14	NA	NA	TRBJ1-1	CASSLEGHGTEAFF	TGCGCCAGCAGCTTGGAGGGACACGGCACTGAAGCTTTCTTT
TRBV7-9	16	NA	TRBD1	TRBJ1-4	CASSYRGQTTNEKLFF	TGTGCCAGCAGCTACAGGGGACAAACTACTAATGAAAAACTGTTTTTT
TRBV6-6	23	NA	NA	TRBJ1-4	CASSQIRSPDGGGGSNTNEKLFF	TGTGCCAGCAGTCAGATTAGGTCCCCCGATGGCGGGGGCGGATCCAATACAAATGAAAAACTGTTTTTT
TRBV5-1	15	NA	NA	TRBJ2-3	CASSLDGARSDTQYF	TGCGCCAGCAGCTTGGACGGCGCCCGTTCCGATACGCAGTATTTT
TRBV7-3	13	NA	NA	TRBJ1-2	CASSLRGEGGYTF	TGTGCCAGCAGCTTAAGAGGGGAGGGAGGCTACACCTTC
TRBV19	16	NA	TRBD1	TRBJ1-2	CASSNLDRAIRSGGAF	TGTGCCAGTAGTAACCTGGACAGGGCGATAAGGTCGGGCGGGGCCTTC
TRBV6-5	16	NA	NA	TRBJ2-7	CASSYTSGTASYEQYF	TGTGCCAGCAGTTACACGTCCGGGACGGCCTCCTACGAGCAGTACTTC
TRBV6-5	12	NA	NA	TRBJ1-6	CASSPGYSPLHF	TGTGCCAGCAGTCCTGGGTATTCACCCCTCCACTTT
TRBV21-1	11	NA	NA	TRBJ2-7	CATPDEREQYF	TGTGCCACCCCGGATGAGCGGGAGCAGTACTTC
TRBV7-8	15	NA	NA	TRBJ2-7	CASSLFQGTTNEQYF	TGTGCCAGCAGCTTATTCCAGGGGACGACGAACGAGCAGTACTTC
TRBV28	15	NA	NA	TRBJ2-2	CASSGHPANTGELFF	TGTGCCAGCAGTGGACACCCAGCGAACACCGGGGAGCTGTTTTTT
TRBV19	14	NA	TRBD1	TRBJ1-1	CASTANNRGTEAFF	TGTGCCAGTACCGCTAACAACAGGGGCACTGAAGCTTTCTTT
TRBV18	15	NA	TRBD2	TRBJ2-7	CASTSGTSDSYEQYF	TGTGCCAGCACATCCGGGACTAGCGACTCCTACGAGCAGTACTTC
TRBV12-3/TRBV12-4	11	NA	NA	TRBJ1-2	CASRGGNGYTF	TGTGCCAGCAGGGGGGGTAACGGCTACACCTTC
TRBV6-5	15	NA	NA	TRBJ1-2	CASSSGPPLNYGYTF	TGTGCCAGCAGCTCCGGGCCGCCTCTGAACTATGGCTACACCTTC
TRBV27	14	NA	NA	TRBJ2-7	CASSFSGRRYEQYF	TGTGCCAGCAGTTTCTCCGGCCGCAGATACGAGCAGTACTTC
TRBV24-1	16	NA	TRBD1	TRBJ2-4	CATSDSNPGQEDIQYF	TGTGCCACCAGTGATTCCAACCCAGGACAGGAGGATATTCAGTACTTC
TRBV19	13	NA	NA	TRBJ1-1	CASSGIVNTEAFF	TGTGCCAGTAGTGGGATTGTGAACACTGAAGCTTTCTTT
TRBV5-6	14	NA	TRBD1	TRBJ1-4	CASSLTGVVEKLFF	TGTGCCAGCAGCTTAACAGGGGTTGTGGAAAAACTGTTTTTT
TRBV5-4	16	NA	TRBD1	TRBJ1-4	CASRKAGGASNEKLFF	TGTGCCAGCAGGAAAGCAGGGGGCGCGTCTAATGAAAAACTGTTTTTT
TRBV5-5	16	NA	NA	TRBJ2-7	CASSYGGASRSYEQYF	TGTGCCAGCAGCTACGGAGGGGCAAGTCGATCCTACGAGCAGTACTTC
TRBV18	14	NA	TRBD2	TRBJ2-1	CASSVAGGLNEQFF	TGTGCCAGCTCCGTAGCGGGGGGGCTCAATGAGCAGTTCTTC
TRBV4-1	15	NA	NA	TRBJ2-1	CASSPLPASNNEQFF	TGCGCCAGCAGCCCACTCCCAGCGAGTAACAATGAGCAGTTCTTC
TRBV5-4	12	few	TRBD1	TRBJ1-1	CASRLRQGPAFF	TGTGCCAGCAGACTACGACAGGGGCCAGCTTTCTTT
TRBV5-4	14	NA	TRBD2	TRBJ2-7	CASSVGLAGGEQYF	TGTGCCAGCAGCGTGGGACTAGCGGGGGGGGAGCAGTACTTC
TRBV11-3	13	NA	TRBD2	TRBJ2-5	CASSLGGEETQYF	TGTGCCAGCAGCTTGGGAGGGGAAGAGACCCAGTACTTC
TRBV28	15	NA	TRBD2	TRBJ2-1	CASSPPGGSYNEQFF	TGTGCCAGCAGTCCTCCGGGGGGCTCCTACAATGAGCAGTTCTTC
TRBV4-3	15	NA	TRBD2	TRBJ2-5	CASSPGGGRRETQYF	TGCGCCAGCAGCCCCGGGGGGGGTCGGAGAGAGACCCAGTACTTC
TRBV28	16	once	NA	TRBJ2-2	CATAWGAYHLTGELFF	TGTGCCACCGCTTGGGGGGCGTACCATTTGACCGGGGAGCTGTTTTTT
TRBV23-1	15	once	NA	TRBJ1-6	CASRRGQRLNSPLHF	TGCGCCAGCAGACGAGGACAGCGCCTAAATTCACCCCTCCACTTT
TRBV2	15	NA	NA	TRBJ1-6	CASSENRPLLSPLHF	TGTGCCAGCAGTGAAAACAGACCACTACTTTCACCCCTCCACTTT
TRBV10-2	17	NA	TRBD1	TRBJ2-6	CASSLQGAGTGANVLTF	TGCGCCAGCAGTCTACAGGGGGCCGGTACTGGGGCCAACGTCCTGACTTTC
TRBV7-3	17	NA	NA	TRBJ2-2	CASSSVGWAANTGELFF	TGTGCCAGCAGCTCGGTGGGGTGGGCAGCGAACACCGGGGAGCTGTTTTTT
TRBV9	13	NA	NA	TRBJ1-2	CASSVLAGYGYTF	TGTGCCAGCAGCGTTCTTGCTGGCTATGGCTACACCTTC
TRBV19	17	NA	TRBD1	TRBJ2-2	CASRPHRDRGNTGELFF	TGTGCCAGTCGCCCACACCGGGACAGGGGGAACACCGGGGAGCTGTTTTTT
TRBV5-1	15	NA	TRBD2	TRBJ2-1	CASSLVAGSYNEQFF	TGCGCCAGCAGCTTGGTAGCGGGGAGCTACAATGAGCAGTTCTTC
TRBV18	18	once	NA	TRBJ2-2	CASSPPNVGGANTGELFF	TGTGCCAGCTCCCCTCCTAATGTTGGAGGAGCAAACACCGGGGAGCTGTTTTTT
TRBV12-5	15	NA	TRBD2	TRBJ2-2	CASGLVAGGAGELFF	TGTGCTAGTGGTTTGGTCGCGGGAGGGGCCGGGGAGCTGTTTTTT
TRBV6-6	19	NA	TRBD2	TRBJ2-3	CASSYPSSGGTPSTDTQYF	TGTGCCAGCAGCTACCCGTCTAGCGGGGGAACTCCTAGCACAGATACGCAGTATTTT
TRBV6-4	9	NA	NA	TRBJ2-3	CASRDTQYF	TGTGCCAGCAGGGATACGCAGTATTTT
TRBV28	15	NA	NA	TRBJ2-4	CASSPTTGGASIQYF	TGTGCCAGCAGTCCCACGACAGGTGGGGCGAGCATTCAGTACTTC
TRBV19	19	NA	TRBD1	TRBJ1-5	CASSIGLPPRTGGSQPQHF	TGTGCCAGTAGTATAGGTCTACCGCCCCGGACAGGGGGAAGTCAGCCCCAGCATTTT
TRBV20-1	14	NA	TRBD1	TRBJ1-2	CSASRDRELRGYTF	TGCAGTGCTAGTCGGGACAGGGAACTTCGTGGCTACACCTTC
TRBV7-2	14	NA	NA	TRBJ2-1	CASSPRGTWDEQFF	TGTGCCAGCAGCCCAAGGGGGACGTGGGATGAGCAGTTCTTC
TRBV28	14	NA	NA	TRBJ2-1	CASSFSGALNEQFF	TGTGCCAGCTCCTTTTCGGGGGCCCTCAATGAGCAGTTCTTC
TRBV2	14	NA	NA	TRBJ1-2	CASSFPPGPPGGTF	TGTGCCAGCAGTTTTCCTCCGGGACCCCCCGGGGGAACCTTC
TRBV28	13	NA	TRBD1	TRBJ1-2	CASRYRDRGQGTF	TGTGCCAGCAGATACCGGGACAGGGGGCAGGGCACCTTC